This record covers a single TCR beta chain. The data were taken from a study of PD-L1 blockade in urothelial cancer. PCRs each included synthetic TCR analog templates spiked in. Sequencing was performed with immunoSEQ multiplex PCR; in TCRdb, only in-frame clones are kept and a portion is missing. The repertoire holds roughly 100,000 clones, with around 92% as singletons. CDR3 length: 16 amino acids. The V end lost 3 bases, the J end lost 0 bases, and 9 bases lay between the germline ends. Germline lookup yields CDR1 MNHEY and CDR2 SMNVEV (reference sequence). As to time point: pretreatment peripheral blood. Metastatic or locally advanced urothelial carcinoma was present in the patients.

The J gene is TRBJ2-6, the V gene TRBV27; D unclear. The specimen was PBMCs, collected around atezolizumab (anti-PD-L1) treatment. This sequence was found in an elderly woman with urothelial cancer. DNA for the CDR3: TGTGCCAGCAGTTTCCAGGCCTTCTCTGGGGCCAACGTCCTGACTTTC. Its translation: CASSFQAFSGANVLTF.